The rows below give T cell receptor beta chains drawn from one sample of a study of graft-versus-host responses after intestinal transplantation. No antigen is known for these receptors. TCRdb keeps only in-frame clones here, not all; method: immunoSEQ multiplex PCR. This sample carries approximately 130,000 clones, approximately 92% of them seen once, and the ten largest clones take approximately 0.17%. The sample consisted of unstimulated CD4+ T cells sorted from spleen or lymph node cells, taken before intestinal transplant. These receptors were collected from a human donor who received an intestinal transplant. The CDR3 runs from the conserved cysteine through the conserved F or W. D genes are given only for firm matches. Not all rows give a size; the values are once, few, many and, for expanded clones, a class.

j_gene	v_gene	d_gene	abundance	CDR3aa	CDR3nt
TRBJ2-7	TRBV6-1	-	-	CASYSSPIQTYEQYF	TGTGCCAGCTACTCTTCTCCCATCCAAACCTACGAGCAGTACTTC
TRBJ2-3	TRBV6-1	-	-	CATMLTSSLTDTQYF	TGTGCCACCATGTTGACTAGTTCCTTAACAGATACGCAGTATTTT
TRBJ2-7	TRBV28	TRBD1	-	CASSLGTGFYEQYF	TGTGCCAGCAGTTTAGGGACAGGGTTCTACGAGCAGTACTTC
TRBJ1-5	TRBV15	-	-	CATSPGLRQPQHF	TGTGCCACCAGCCCCGGGTTGAGACAGCCCCAGCATTTT
TRBJ2-5	TRBV18	TRBD2	once	CASSPRQPLLARETQYF	TGTGCCAGCTCACCACGTCAACCCCTACTAGCGCGGGAGACCCAGTACTTC
TRBJ1-4	TRBV4-1	TRBD1	few	CASSRTGTGGEKLFF	TGCGCCAGCAGCCGGACCGGGACAGGGGGTGAAAAACTGTTTTTT
TRBJ1-1	TRBV30	-	-	CAWSVQTEAFF	TGTGCCTGGAGTGTACAAACTGAAGCTTTCTTT
TRBJ2-3	TRBV10-3	TRBD2	few	CAISASSGGADTQYF	TGTGCCATCAGTGCGAGTAGCGGGGGGGCAGATACGCAGTATTTT
TRBJ1-1	TRBV12-5	TRBD1	-	CASGLVPPGQEAFF	TGTGCTAGTGGTTTGGTCCCTCCGGGACAGGAAGCTTTCTTT
TRBJ1-6	TRBV10-2	-	once	CASRKTDKDSPLHF	TGCGCCAGCCGAAAGACAGATAAGGATTCACCCCTCCACTTT
TRBJ2-5	TRBV2	TRBD2	-	CASRLRGSGGGETQYF	TGTGCCAGCAGACTCCGGGGTAGCGGGGGGGGAGAGACCCAGTACTTC
TRBJ1-1	TRBV29-1	TRBD1	-	CSVPTGSGTEAFF	TGCAGCGTCCCGACAGGGTCGGGCACTGAAGCTTTCTTT
TRBJ1-5	TRBV11-2	-	-	CASSFRGGQPQHF	TGTGCCAGCAGCTTCAGGGGAGGTCAGCCCCAGCATTTT
TRBJ2-3	TRBV4-2	TRBD2	-	CASSRKSSGGGTDTQYF	TGTGCCAGCAGCCGCAAATCTAGCGGGGGGGGCACAGATACGCAGTATTTT
TRBJ2-7	TRBV5-1	-	once	CASSSGSGRATYEQYF	TGCGCCAGCAGCTCGGGCAGCGGCAGGGCTACTTACGAGCAGTACTTC
TRBJ2-5	TRBV10-3	TRBD2	-	CAISSSGGVRETQYF	TGTGCCATCAGCTCTAGCGGGGGGGTTCGGGAGACCCAGTACTTC
TRBJ1-6	TRBV7-6	-	-	CASSLDGTDFSPLHF	TGTGCCAGCAGCTTAGACGGGACGGATTTTTCACCCCTCCACTTT
TRBJ1-6	TRBV7-9	-	-	CASSVFKGVRDSPLHF	TGTGCCAGCAGCGTCTTTAAGGGGGTAAGGGATTCACCCCTCCACTTT
TRBJ1-5	TRBV6-5	-	-	CASSEQNQPQHF	TGTGCCAGCAGTGAACAAAATCAGCCCCAGCATTTT
TRBJ2-5	TRBV7-2	TRBD2	-	CASSLGGGGAWETQYF	TGTGCCAGCAGCTTAGGAGGCGGGGGGGCTTGGGAGACCCAGTACTTC
TRBJ1-1	TRBV5-1	-	-	CASSLAGSTEAFF	TGCGCCAGCAGCTTGGCAGGGTCCACTGAAGCTTTCTTT
TRBJ1-1	TRBV2	-	-	CASPLEAFF	TGTGCCAGCCCTCTGGAAGCTTTCTTT
TRBJ2-7	TRBV7-2	TRBD2	few	CASSSRIAGGEQYF	TGTGCCAGCAGCTCCAGAATAGCGGGGGGCGAGCAGTACTTC
TRBJ2-7	TRBV7-6	TRBD1	-	CASSIIQGQGEYEQYF	TGTGCCAGCAGCATAATCCAGGGACAGGGGGAGTACGAGCAGTACTTC
TRBJ2-3	TRBV7-9	-	-	CASSFKWGASTDTQYF	TGTGCCAGCAGCTTCAAGTGGGGGGCTAGCACAGATACGCAGTATTTT
TRBJ1-5	TRBV2	TRBD1	-	CASSLDRVYSNQPQHF	TGTGCCAGCAGTCTAGACAGGGTTTATAGCAATCAGCCCCAGCATTTT
TRBJ1-2	TRBV5-6	-	-	CASSLDTTYGDTF	TGTGCCAGCAGCTTGGACACGACCTATGGAGACACCTTC
TRBJ1-1	TRBV5-8	-	-	CASSLGLRSNTEAFF	TGTGCCAGCAGCTTGGGGCTGAGGTCGAACACTGAAGCTTTCTTT
TRBJ1-2	TRBV4-1	-	-	CASSQEGQGIDYGYTF	TGCGCCAGCAGCCAAGAAGGGCAGGGGATCGACTATGGCTACACCTTC
TRBJ1-1	TRBV7-9	-	-	CASSLEGETEAFF	TGTGCCAGCAGCTTAGAGGGGGAAACTGAAGCTTTCTTT
TRBJ2-7	TRBV5-4	-	-	CASSLGHPSYEQYF	TGTGCCAGCAGCTTGGGGCATCCCTCCTACGAGCAGTACTTC
TRBJ2-1	TRBV18	-	-	CASSPPRGSNNEQFF	TGTGCCAGCTCACCACCCCGGGGGAGCAACAATGAGCAGTTCTTC
TRBJ1-1	TRBV19	-	once	CATAPIGGPNTEAFF	TGTGCAACAGCCCCTATTGGGGGACCGAACACTGAAGCTTTCTTT
TRBJ1-6	TRBV5-4	-	-	CASSLLDSPLHF	TGTGCCAGCAGCTTACTGGATTCACCCCTCCACTTT
TRBJ2-7	TRBV4-2	-	-	CASSQGYRAGEQYF	TGTGCCAGCAGCCAAGGTTACAGGGCGGGCGAGCAGTACTTC
TRBJ2-1	TRBV11-1	-	-	CASSLEGSSYNEQFF	TGTGCCAGCAGCTTAGAAGGAAGCTCCTACAATGAGCAGTTCTTC
TRBJ1-1	TRBV5-1	-	-	CASSLAGMTEAFF	TGCGCCAGCAGCTTGGCCGGGATGACTGAAGCTTTCTTT
TRBJ1-1	TRBV10-1	-	once	CASSERGLGNTEAFF	TGCGCCAGCAGTGAGAGGGGCCTCGGGAACACTGAAGCTTTCTTT
TRBJ1-2	TRBV21-1	-	-	CASSKGAPGIDGYTF	TGTGCCAGCAGCAAAGGGGCCCCGGGAATCGATGGCTACACCTTC
TRBJ2-2	TRBV11-1	TRBD2	-	CASSLRGGTGELFF	TGTGCCAGCAGCTTACGCGGGGGCACCGGGGAGCTGTTTTTT
TRBJ2-7	TRBV5-1	-	-	CASSLEEGISYEQYF	TGCGCCAGCAGCTTGGAAGAGGGGATCTCCTACGAGCAGTACTTC
TRBJ1-5	TRBV18	TRBD1	-	CASSPTAGDSSNQPQHF	TGTGCCAGCTCACCCACCGCGGGGGACAGTAGCAATCAGCCCCAGCATTTT
TRBJ1-2	TRBV15	-	-	CATSRPRDGNYGYTF	TGTGCCACCAGCAGACCCCGGGACGGTAACTATGGCTACACCTTC
TRBJ1-5	TRBV9	TRBD1	-	CASIQGIQPQHF	TGTGCCAGCATACAGGGGATCCAGCCCCAGCATTTT
TRBJ2-1	TRBV9	TRBD2	once	CASSSSGGAFGVQFF	TGTGCCAGCAGCTCGAGCGGGGGGGCTTTTGGGGTGCAGTTCTTC
TRBJ1-4	TRBV6-1	-	-	CASSSNEKLFF	TGTGCCAGCAGTTCGAATGAAAAACTGTTTTTT
TRBJ2-7	TRBV18	-	-	CASSPPGDHEQYF	TGTGCCAGCTCACCACCTGGGGACCACGAGCAGTACTTC
TRBJ1-5	TRBV30	-	-	CAWSLEQYNQPQHF	TGTGCCTGGAGTCTGGAGCAGTACAATCAGCCCCAGCATTTT
TRBJ2-3	TRBV7-6	-	-	CASSLSGGTDTQYF	TGTGCCAGCAGCTTATCAGGGGGGACAGATACGCAGTATTTT
TRBJ1-2	TRBV6-1	TRBD1	-	CASSVNTGEGYTF	TGTGCCAGCAGTGTCAATACAGGGGAAGGCTACACCTTC